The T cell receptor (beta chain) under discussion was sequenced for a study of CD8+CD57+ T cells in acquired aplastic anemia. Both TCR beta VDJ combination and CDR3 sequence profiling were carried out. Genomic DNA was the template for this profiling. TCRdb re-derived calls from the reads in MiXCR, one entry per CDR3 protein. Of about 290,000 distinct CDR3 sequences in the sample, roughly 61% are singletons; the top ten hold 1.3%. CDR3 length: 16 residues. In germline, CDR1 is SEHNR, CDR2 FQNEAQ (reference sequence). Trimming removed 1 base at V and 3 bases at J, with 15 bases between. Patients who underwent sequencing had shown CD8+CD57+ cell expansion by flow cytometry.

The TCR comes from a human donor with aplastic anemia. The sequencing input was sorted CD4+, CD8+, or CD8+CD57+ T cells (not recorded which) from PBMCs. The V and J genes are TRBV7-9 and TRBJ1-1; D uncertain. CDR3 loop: CASSLERGGYHTEAFF. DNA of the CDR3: TGTGCCAGCAGCTTAGAACGGGGAGGGTATCACACTGAAGCTTTCTTT.